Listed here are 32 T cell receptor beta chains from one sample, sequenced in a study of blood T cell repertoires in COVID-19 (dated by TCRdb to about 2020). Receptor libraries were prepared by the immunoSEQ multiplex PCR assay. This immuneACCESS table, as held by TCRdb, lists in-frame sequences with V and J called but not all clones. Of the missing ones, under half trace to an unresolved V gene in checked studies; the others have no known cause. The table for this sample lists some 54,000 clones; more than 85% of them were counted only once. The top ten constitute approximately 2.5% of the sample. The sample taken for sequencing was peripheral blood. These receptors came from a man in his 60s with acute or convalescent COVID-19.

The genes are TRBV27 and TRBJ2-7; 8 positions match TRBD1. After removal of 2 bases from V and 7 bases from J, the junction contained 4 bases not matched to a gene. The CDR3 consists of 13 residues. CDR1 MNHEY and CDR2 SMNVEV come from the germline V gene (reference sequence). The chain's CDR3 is CASSLQGAQEQYF. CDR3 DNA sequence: TGTGCCAGCAGTTTACAGGGGGCGCAGGAGCAGTACTTC.

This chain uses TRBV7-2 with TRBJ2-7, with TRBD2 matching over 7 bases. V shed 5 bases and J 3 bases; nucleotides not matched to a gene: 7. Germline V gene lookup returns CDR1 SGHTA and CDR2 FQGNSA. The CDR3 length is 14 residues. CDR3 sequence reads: CASSPAGFSYEQYF. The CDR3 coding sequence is TGTGCCAGCAGCCCAGCGGGATTCAGCTACGAGCAGTACTTC.

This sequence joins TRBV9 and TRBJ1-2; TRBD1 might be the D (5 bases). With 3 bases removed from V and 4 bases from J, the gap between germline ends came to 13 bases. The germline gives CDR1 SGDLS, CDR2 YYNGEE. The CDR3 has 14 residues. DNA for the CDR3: TGTGCCAGCAGCGCCCGGACAATAGGCTATGGCTACACCTTC. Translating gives CASSARTIGYGYTF.

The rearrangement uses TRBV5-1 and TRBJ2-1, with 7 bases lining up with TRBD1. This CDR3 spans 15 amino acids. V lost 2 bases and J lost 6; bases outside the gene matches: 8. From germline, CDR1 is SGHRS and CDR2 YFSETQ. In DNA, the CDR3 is TGCGCCAGCAGCTTTACCGGGACAGAGAGCAATGAGCAGTTCTTC. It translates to CASSFTGTESNEQFF.

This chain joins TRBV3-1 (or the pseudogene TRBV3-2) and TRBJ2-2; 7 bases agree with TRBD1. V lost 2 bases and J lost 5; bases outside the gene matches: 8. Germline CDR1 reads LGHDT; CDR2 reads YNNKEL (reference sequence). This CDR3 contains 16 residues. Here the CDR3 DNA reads TGTGCCAGCAGCCAAACAGGGGTCGGTCCGACCGGGGAGCTGTTTTTT. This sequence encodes CASSQTGVGPTGELFF.

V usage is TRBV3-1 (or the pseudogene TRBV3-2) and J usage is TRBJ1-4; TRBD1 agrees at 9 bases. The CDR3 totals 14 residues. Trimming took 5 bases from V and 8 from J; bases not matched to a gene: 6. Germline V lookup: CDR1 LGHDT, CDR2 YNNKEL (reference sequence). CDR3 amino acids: CASSKGQGQEKLFF. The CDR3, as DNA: TGTGCCAGCAGCAAGGGACAGGGTCAAGAAAAACTGTTTTTT.

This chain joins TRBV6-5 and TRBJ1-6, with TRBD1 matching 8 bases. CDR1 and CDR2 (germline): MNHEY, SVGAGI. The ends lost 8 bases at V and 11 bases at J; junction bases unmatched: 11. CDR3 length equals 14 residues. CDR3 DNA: TGTGCCAGCTGTCAGGGGGCGTACGAGGCACCCCTCCACTTT. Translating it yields CASCQGAYEAPLHF.

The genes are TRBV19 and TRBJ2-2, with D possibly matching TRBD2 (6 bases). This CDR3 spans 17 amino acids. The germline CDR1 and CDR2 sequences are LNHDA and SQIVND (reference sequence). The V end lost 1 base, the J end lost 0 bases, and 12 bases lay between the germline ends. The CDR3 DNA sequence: TGTGCCAGTAGTATAGGTGGGGGAGGTTCGAACACCGGGGAGCTGTTTTTT. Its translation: CASSIGGGGSNTGELFF.

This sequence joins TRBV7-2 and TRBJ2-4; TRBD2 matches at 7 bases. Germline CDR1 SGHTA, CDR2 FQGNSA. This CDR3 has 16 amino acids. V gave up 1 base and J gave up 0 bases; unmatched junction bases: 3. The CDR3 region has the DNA TGTGCCAGCAGCTTAGTTAGCGGGCTAGCCAAAAACATTCAGTACTTC. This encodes CASSLVSGLAKNIQYF.

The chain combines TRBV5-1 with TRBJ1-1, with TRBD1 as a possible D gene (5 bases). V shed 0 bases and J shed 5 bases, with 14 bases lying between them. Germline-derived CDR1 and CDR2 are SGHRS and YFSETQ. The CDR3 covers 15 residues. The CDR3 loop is CASSLESQGRTEAFF. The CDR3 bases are TGCGCCAGCAGCTTGGAGTCGCAGGGCCGAACTGAAGCTTTCTTT.

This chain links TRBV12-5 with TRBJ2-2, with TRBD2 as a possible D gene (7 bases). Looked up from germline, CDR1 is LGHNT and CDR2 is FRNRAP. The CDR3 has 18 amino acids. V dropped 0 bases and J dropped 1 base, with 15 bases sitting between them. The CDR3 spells CASGLVPGERGNTGELFF. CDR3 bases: TGTGCTAGTGGTTTGGTACCAGGGGAGCGGGGGAACACCGGGGAGCTGTTTTTT.

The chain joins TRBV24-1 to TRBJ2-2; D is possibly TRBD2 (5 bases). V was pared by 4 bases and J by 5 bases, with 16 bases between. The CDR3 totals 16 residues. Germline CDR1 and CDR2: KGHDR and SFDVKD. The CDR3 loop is CATSDPGLRNTGELFF. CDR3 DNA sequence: TGTGCCACCAGTGACCCCGGACTTAGGAATACCGGGGAGCTGTTTTTT.

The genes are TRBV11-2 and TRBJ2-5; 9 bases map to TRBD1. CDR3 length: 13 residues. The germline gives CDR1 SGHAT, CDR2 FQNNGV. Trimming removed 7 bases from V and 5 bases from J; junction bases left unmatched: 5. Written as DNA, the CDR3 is TGTGCCAGCAACACAGGGGGCGAGGAGACCCAGTACTTC. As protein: CASNTGGEETQYF. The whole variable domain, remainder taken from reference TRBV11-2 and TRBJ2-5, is EAGVAQSPRYKIIEKRQSVAFWCNPISGHATLYWYQQILGQGPKLLIQFQNNGVVDDSQLPKDRFSAERLKGVDSTLKIQPAKLEDSAVYLCASNTGGEETQYFGPGTRLLVL.

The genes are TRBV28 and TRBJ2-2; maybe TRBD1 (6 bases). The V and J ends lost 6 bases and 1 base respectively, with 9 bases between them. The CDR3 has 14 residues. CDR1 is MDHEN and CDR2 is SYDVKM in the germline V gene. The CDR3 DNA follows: TGTGCCAGCAGGTCGGGACAGAACACCGGGGAGCTGTTTTTT. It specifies CASRSGQNTGELFF. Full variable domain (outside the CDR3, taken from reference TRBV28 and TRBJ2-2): DVKVTQSSRYLVKRTGEKVFLECVQDMDHENMFWYRQDPGLGLRLIYFSYDVKMKEKGDIPEGYSVSREKKERFSLILESASTNQTSMYLCASRSGQNTGELFFGEGSRLTVL.

CDR3 bases: TGTGCCAGCAGCTTCGACGGACTAGCGGGGATCGATGAGCAGTTCTTC. Its translation: CASSFDGLAGIDEQFF. The chain couples TRBV5-5 to TRBJ2-1; 12 bases map to TRBD2. V dropped 2 bases and J dropped 8; count of bases not matched to a gene: 8. CDR1 is SGHKS, CDR2 YYEKEE, per germline (reference sequence). The CDR3 extends over 16 amino acids. Complete variable domain (other parts from reference TRBV5-5 and TRBJ2-1): DAGVTQSPTHLIKTRGQQVTLRCSPISGHKSVSWYQQVLGQGPQFIFQYYEKEERGRGNFPDRFSARQFPNYSSELNVNALLLGDSALYLCASSFDGLAGIDEQFFGPGTRLTVL.

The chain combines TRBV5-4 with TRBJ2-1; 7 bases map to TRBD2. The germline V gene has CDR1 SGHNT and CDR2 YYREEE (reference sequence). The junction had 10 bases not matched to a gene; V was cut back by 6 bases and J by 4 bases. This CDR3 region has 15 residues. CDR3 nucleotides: TGTGCCAGCAATTCGGGTCGGGAGGCATACAATGAGCAGTTCTTC. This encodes CASNSGREAYNEQFF.

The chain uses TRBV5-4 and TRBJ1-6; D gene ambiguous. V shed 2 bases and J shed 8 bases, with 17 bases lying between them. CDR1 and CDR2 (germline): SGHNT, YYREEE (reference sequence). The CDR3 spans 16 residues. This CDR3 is CASSFGSPGGDSPLHF. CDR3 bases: TGTGCCAGCAGCTTCGGGTCCCCCGGCGGGGATTCACCCCTCCACTTT. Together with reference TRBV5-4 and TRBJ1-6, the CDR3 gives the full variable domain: ETGVTQSPTHLIKTRGQQVTLRCSSQSGHNTVSWYQQALGQGPQFIFQYYREEENGRGNFPPRFSGLQFPNYSSELNVNALELDDSALYLCASSFGSPGGDSPLHFGNGTRLTVT.

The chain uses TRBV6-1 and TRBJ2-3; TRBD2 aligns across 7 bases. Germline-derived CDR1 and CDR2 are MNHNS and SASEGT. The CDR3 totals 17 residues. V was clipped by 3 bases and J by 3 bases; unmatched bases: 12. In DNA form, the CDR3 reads TGTGCCAGCAGTGACCCCGGGACTACCATAGGGACAGATACGCAGTATTTT. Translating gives CASSDPGTTIGTDTQYF.

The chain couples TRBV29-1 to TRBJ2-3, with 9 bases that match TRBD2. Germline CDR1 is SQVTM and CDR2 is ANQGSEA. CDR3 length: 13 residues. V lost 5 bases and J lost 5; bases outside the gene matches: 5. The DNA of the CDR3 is TGCAGCGTTTCGACTAGCGGAGGAGATACGCAGTATTTT. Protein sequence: CSVSTSGGDTQYF.

The CDR3 bases are TGTGCCAGCAGCCAAGGAACAGGGTTGGGGGAGACCCAGTACTTC. Its translation is CASSQGTGLGETQYF. The chain is built from TRBV14 and TRBJ2-5; tentative D call: TRBD1 (6 bases). The CDR3 is 15 amino acids. V was cut by 1 base and J by 5 bases, with 14 bases left in between. Germline loops: CDR1 SGHDN, CDR2 FVKESK. Together with reference TRBV14 and TRBJ2-5, the CDR3 gives the full variable domain: EAGVTQFPSHSVIEKGQTVTLRCDPISGHDNLYWYRRVMGKEIKFLLHFVKESKQDESGMPNNRFLAERTGGTYSTLKVQPAELEDSGVYFCASSQGTGLGETQYFGPGTRLLVL.

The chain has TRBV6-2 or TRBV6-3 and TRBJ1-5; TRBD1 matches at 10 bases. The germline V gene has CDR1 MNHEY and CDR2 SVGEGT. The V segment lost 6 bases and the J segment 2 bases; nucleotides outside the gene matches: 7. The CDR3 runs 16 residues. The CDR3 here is CASSLRDRGGNQPQHF. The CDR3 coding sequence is TGTGCCAGCAGCCTAAGGGACAGGGGCGGCAATCAGCCCCAGCATTTT.

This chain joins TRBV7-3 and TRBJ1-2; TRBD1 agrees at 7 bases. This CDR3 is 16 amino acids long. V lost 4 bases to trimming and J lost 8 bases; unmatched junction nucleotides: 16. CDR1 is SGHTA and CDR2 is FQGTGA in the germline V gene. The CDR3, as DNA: TGTGCCAGCAGCTCCACCTCCCTCGGACAGGATCAGGGCTACACCTTC. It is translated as CASSSTSLGQDQGYTF.

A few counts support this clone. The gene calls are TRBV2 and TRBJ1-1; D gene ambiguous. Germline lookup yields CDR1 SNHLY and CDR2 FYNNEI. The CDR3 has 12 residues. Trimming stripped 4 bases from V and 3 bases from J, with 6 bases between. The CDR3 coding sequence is TGTGCCAGCAGTGTTAGATACACTGAAGCTTTCTTT. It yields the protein CASSVRYTEAFF.

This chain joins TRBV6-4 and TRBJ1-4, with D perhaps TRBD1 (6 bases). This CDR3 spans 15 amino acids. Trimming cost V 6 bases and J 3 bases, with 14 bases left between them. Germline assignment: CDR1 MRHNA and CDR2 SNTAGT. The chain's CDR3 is CASSPGETANEKLFF. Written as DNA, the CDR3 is TGTGCCAGCAGCCCAGGGGAGACCGCTAATGAAAAACTGTTTTTT.

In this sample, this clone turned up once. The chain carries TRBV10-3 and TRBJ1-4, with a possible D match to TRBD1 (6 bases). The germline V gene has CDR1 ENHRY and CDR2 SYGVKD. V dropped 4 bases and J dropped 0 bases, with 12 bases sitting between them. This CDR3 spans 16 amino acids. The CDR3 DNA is TGTGCCATCAGTGCCCACAGGGAAACAACTAATGAAAAACTGTTTTTT. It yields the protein CAISAHRETTNEKLFF.

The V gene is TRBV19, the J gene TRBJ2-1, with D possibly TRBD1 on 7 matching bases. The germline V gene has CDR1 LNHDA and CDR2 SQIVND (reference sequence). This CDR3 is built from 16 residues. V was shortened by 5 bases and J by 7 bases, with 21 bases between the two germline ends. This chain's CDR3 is CASSSRQGPGGNEQFF. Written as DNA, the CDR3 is TGTGCCAGTAGTTCGAGACAGGGCCCCGGGGGAAATGAGCAGTTCTTC.

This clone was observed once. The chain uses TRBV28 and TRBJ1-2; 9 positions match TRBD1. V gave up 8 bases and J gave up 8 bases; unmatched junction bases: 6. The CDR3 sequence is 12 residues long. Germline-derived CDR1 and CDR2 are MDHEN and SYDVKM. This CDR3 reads CASQQGARGYTF. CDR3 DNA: TGTGCCAGCCAACAGGGGGCGCGGGGCTACACCTTC.

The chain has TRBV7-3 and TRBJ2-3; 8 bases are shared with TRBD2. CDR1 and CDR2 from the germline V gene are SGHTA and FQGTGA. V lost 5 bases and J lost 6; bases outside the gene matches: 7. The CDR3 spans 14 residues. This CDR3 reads CASSVAGSPDTQYF. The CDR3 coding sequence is TGTGCCAGCAGCGTAGCGGGATCCCCGGATACGCAGTATTTT.

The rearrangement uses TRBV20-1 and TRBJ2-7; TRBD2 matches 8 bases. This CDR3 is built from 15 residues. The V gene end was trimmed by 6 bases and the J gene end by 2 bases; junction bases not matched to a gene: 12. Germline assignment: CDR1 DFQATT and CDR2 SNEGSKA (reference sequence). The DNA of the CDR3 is TGCAGTGCCAGTCTCACTAGCGGAGGGACCTACGAGCAGTACTTC. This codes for CSASLTSGGTYEQYF.

The CDR3: CASSELPSGGYEQYF. The CDR3 DNA follows: TGTGCCAGCAGCGAACTCCCTAGCGGGGGCTACGAGCAGTACTTC. The chain couples TRBV3-1 (or the pseudogene TRBV3-2) to TRBJ2-7, with 10 bases that match TRBD2. Losses at the gene ends were 5 bases for V and 3 bases for J; bases not matched to a gene: 7. There are 15 residues in the CDR3. Germline assignment: CDR1 LGHDT and CDR2 YNNKEL (reference sequence).

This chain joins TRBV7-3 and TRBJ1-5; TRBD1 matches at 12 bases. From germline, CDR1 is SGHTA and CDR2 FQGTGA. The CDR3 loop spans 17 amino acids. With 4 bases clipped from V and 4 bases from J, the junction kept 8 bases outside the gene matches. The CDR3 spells CASSSRGGQGANQPQHF. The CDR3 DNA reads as TGTGCCAGCAGCTCTAGAGGGGGACAGGGGGCTAATCAGCCCCAGCATTTT.

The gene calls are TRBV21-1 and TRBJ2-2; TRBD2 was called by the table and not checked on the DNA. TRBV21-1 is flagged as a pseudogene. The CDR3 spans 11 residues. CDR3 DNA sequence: TGTGCCAGCTTTATTGCGGGGGAGCTGTTTTTT. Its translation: CASFIAGELFF.